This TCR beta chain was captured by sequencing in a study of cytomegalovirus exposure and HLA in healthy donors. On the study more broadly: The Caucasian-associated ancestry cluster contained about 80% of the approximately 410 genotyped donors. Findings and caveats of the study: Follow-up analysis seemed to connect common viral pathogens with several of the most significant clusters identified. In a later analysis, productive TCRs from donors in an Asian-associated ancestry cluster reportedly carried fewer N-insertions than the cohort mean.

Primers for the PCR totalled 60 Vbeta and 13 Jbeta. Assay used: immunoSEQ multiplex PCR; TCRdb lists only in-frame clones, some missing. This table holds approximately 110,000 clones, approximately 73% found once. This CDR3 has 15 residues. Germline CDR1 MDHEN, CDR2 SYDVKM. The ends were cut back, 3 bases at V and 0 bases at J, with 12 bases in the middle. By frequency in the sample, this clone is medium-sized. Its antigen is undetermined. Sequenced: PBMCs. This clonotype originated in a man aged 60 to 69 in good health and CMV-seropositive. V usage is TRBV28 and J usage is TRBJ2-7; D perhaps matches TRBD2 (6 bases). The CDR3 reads CASSFRGYSSYEQYF. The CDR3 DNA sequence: TGTGCCAGCAGTTTTCGGGGGTACAGCTCCTACGAGCAGTACTTC. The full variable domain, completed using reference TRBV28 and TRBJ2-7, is DVKVTQSSRYLVKRTGEKVFLECVQDMDHENMFWYRQDPGLGLRLIYFSYDVKMKEKGDIPEGYSVSREKKERFSLILESASTNQTSMYLCASSFRGYSSYEQYFGPGTRLTVT.